This section outlines one TCR beta chain sequence together with its context. Sequence at one end of the junction differs from germline and may be a read error. This sample is drawn from a study of blood T cells in healthy people across ages. The second PCR ran about 7 to 12 cycles with a sample-barcoded 5' primer and J-beta primers. Each TCR beta cDNA got a 12-nucleotide random molecular identifier. Each CDR3 protein is one row after TCRdb ran MiXCR on the 5' RACE reads. This sample yields about 1.6 million distinct CDR3 sequences, of which approximately 32% are seen a single time; 11% belongs to the top ten. There are 14 residues in the CDR3. In germline, CDR1 is LGHDT, CDR2 YNNKEL (reference sequence).

Source material: blood. This chain joins TRBV3-1 and TRBJ1-2; no definite D call. This receptor was taken from a woman aged 25 to 39 in good health. The CDR3 protein is CANSRRPEDYGYTF. The CDR3 DNA sequence: TGTGCCAACAGCCGAAGGCCAGAGGACTATGGCTACACCTTC.